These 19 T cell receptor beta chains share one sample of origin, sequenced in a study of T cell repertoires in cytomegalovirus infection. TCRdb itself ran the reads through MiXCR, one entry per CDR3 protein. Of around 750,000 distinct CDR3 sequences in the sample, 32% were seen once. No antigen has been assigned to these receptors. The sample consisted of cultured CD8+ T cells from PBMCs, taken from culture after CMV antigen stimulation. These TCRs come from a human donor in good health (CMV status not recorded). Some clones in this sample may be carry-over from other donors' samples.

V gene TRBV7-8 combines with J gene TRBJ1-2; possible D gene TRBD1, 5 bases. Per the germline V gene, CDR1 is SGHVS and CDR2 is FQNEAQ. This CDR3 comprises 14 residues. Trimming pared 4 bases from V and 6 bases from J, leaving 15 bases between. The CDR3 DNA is TGTGCCAGCAGCTCCCCAGAAGGGGAGGATGGCTACACCTTC. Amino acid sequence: CASSSPEGEDGYTF.

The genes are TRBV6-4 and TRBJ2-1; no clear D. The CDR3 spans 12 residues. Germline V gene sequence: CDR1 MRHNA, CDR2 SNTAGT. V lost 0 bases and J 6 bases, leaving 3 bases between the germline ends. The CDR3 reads CASSDSGNEQFF. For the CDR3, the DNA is TGTGCCAGCAGTGACTCGGGCAATGAGCAGTTCTTC.

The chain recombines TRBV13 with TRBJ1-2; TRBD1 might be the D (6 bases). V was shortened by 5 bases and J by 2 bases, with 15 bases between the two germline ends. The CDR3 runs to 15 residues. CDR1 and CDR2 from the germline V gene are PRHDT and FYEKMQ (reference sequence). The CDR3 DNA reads TGTGCCAGCAGCATCGCCCCAGGACAGAACTATGGCTACACCTTC. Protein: CASSIAPGQNYGYTF.

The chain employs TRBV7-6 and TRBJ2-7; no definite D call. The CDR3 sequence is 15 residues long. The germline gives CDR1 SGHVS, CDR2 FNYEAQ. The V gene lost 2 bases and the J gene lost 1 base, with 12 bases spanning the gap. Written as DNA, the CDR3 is TGTGCCAGCAGCTTATTATTTTCTGTTTCCTACGAGCAGTACTTC. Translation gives CASSLLFSVSYEQYF.

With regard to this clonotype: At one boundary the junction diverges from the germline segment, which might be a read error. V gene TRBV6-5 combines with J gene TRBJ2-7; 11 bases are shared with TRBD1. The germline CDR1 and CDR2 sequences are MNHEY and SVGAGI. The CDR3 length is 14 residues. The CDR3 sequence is CANSPGTGGYEQYF. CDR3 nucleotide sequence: TGTGCCAACAGTCCCGGGACAGGGGGCTACGAGCAGTACTTC.

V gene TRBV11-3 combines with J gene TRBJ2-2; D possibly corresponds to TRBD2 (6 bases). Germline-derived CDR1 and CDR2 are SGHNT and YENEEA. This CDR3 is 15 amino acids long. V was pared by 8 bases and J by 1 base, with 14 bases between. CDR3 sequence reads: CASGTTGENTGELFF. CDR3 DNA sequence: TGTGCCAGCGGCACCACGGGAGAGAACACCGGGGAGCTGTTTTTT.

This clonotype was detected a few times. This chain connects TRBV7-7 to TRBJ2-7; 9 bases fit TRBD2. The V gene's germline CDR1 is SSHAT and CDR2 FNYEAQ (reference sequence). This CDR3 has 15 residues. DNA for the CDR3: TGTGCTAGCAGCTTAAGGGTCGAGCGGGGGGCCGAGCAGTACGTC. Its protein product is CASSLRVERGAEQYV.

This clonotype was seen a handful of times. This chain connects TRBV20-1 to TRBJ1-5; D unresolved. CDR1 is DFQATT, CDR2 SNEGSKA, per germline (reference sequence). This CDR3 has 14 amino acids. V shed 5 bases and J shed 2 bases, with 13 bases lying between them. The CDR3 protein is CSAWDEYGNQPQHF. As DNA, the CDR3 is TGCAGTGCTTGGGATGAATACGGCAATCAGCCCCAGCATTTT.

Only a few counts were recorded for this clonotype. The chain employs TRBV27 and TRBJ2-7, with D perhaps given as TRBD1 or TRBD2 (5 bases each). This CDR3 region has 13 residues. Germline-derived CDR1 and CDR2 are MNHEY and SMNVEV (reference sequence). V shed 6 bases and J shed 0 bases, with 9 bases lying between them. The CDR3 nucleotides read TGTGCCAGCAGAGGTGGGGGCTCCTACGAGCAGTACGTC. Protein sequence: CASRGGGSYEQYV.

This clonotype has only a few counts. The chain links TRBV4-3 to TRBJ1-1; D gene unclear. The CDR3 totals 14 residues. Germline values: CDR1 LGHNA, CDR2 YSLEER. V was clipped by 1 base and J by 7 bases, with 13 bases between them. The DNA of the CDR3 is TGCGCCAGCAGCCAAGGATGGGATTCGATTGAAGCTTTCTTT. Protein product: CASSQGWDSIEAFF.

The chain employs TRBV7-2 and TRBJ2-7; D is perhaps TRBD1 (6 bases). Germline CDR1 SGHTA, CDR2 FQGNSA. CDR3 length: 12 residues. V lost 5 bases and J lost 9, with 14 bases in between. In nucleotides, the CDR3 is TGTGCCAGCAGCCAGGGCGGCAGGGGGCAGTACGTC. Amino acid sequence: CASSQGGRGQYV.

CDR3 residues: CASSRRTVNEKLFF. CDR3 bases: TGTGCCAGCAGCCGAAGGACAGTTAATGAAAAACTGTTTTTT. The gene calls are TRBV7-6 and TRBJ1-4; perhaps TRBD1 as D (6 bases). Trimming removed 5 bases from V and 4 bases from J, with 11 bases in between. Germline V gene sequence: CDR1 SGHVS, CDR2 FNYEAQ. CDR3 length equals 14 residues. Supplemented by reference TRBV7-6 and TRBJ1-4, the full variable domain reads GAGVSQSPRYKVTKRGQDVALRCDPISGHVSLYWYRQALGQGPEFLTYFNYEAQQDKSGLPNDRFSAERPEGSISTLTIQRTEQRDSAMYRCASSRRTVNEKLFFGSGTQLSVL.

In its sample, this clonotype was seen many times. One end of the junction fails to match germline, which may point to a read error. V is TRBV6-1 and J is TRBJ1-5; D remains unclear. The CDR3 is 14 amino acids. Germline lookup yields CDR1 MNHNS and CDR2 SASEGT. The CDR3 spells CASREGYSNQPQHF. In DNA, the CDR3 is TGTGCCAGCAGAGAAGGATATAGCAATCAGCCCCAGCATTTT.

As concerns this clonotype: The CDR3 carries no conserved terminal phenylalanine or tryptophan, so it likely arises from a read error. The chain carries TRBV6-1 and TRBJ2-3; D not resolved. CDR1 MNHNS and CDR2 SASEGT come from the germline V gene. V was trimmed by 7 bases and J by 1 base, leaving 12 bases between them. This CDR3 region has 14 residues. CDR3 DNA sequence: TGTGCCAGCAAAGATGGCGAACGCACAGATACGCAGTATTCT. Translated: CASKDGERTDTQYS.

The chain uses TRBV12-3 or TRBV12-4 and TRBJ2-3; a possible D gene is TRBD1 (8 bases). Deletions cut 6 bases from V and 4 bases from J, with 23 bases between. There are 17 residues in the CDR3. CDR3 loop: CASSPTGGQVFSDTQYF. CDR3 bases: TGTGCCAGCAGCCCGACGGGGGGACAGGTGTTTTCAGATACGCAGTATTTT.

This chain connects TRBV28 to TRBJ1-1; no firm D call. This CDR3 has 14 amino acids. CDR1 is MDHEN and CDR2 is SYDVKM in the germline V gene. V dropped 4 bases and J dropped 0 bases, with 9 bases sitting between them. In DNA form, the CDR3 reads TGTGCCAGCAGTTCTCCAGACATGAACACTGAAGCTTTCTTT. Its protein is CASSSPDMNTEAFF.

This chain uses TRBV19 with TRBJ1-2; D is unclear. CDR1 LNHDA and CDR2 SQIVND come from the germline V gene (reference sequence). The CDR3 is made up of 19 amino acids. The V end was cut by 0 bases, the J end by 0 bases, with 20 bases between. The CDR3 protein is CASSIDRRGVYPANYGYTF. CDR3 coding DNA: TGTGCCAGTAGTATAGACCGGCGGGGAGTTTATCCAGCTAACTATGGCTACACCTTC.

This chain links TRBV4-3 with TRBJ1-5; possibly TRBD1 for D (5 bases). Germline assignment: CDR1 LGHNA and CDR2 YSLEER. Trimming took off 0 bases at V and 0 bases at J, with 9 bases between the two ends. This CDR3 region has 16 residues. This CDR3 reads CASSQDRQISNQPQHF. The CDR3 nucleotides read TGCGCCAGCAGCCAAGATCGACAGATTAGCAATCAGCCCCAGCATTTT.

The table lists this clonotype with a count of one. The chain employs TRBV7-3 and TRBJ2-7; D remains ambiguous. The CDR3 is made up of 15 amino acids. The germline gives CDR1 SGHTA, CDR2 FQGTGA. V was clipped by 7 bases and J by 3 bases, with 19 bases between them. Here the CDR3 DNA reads TGTGCCAGCACCGAAACGAACAGTCCCCACTACGAGCAGTACGTC. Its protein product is CASTETNSPHYEQYV.